This is a list of T cell receptor beta chains from one sample in a study of T cell changes during pregnancy in multiple sclerosis. Clones were read by immunoSEQ multiplex PCR, and TCRdb kept only the in-frame ones, dropping some. The sample contains about 59,000 clones, roughly 90% of which appear only once. Sequenced material: peripheral blood, taken in the third trimester of pregnancy. The receptors originated from a female donor in good health, enrolled as a control in a pregnancy study. CDR3s include the opening cysteine and the closing phenylalanine or tryptophan. A D gene is named only where the DNA matches it firmly. For some rows the clone size is stated as once, few or many, or as a class when expanded; others skip it.

CDR3 DNA	CDR3 protein	D gene	V gene	J gene	clone size
TGTGCCAGCAGTTTGGTACGGTATACGCAGTATTTT	CASSLVRYTQYF	NA	TRBV28	TRBJ2-3	NA
TGTGCCAGCAGCTCCCGGGACAGGGGCGCCCAAGGCACCGGGGAGCTGTTTTTT	CASSSRDRGAQGTGELFF	TRBD1	TRBV7-6	TRBJ2-2	NA
TGTGCCAGCTCACCCACCACAGGGGTAGGATCACCCCTCCACTTT	CASSPTTGVGSPLHF	TRBD1	TRBV18	TRBJ1-6	NA
TGTGCCAGCTCACTACTCAGGGGTCCTAATGAAAAACTGTTTTTT	CASSLLRGPNEKLFF	NA	TRBV18	TRBJ1-4	NA
TGCGCCAGCAGCCATGTCGGGACTAGCGGTTCCCACGAGCAGTACTTC	CASSHVGTSGSHEQYF	TRBD2	TRBV4-1	TRBJ2-7	NA
TGTGCCAGCAGCCCCGGGACTAGCGGAGATACGCAGTATTTT	CASSPGTSGDTQYF	TRBD2	TRBV7-9	TRBJ2-3	NA
TGTGCCAGCAGCCCGAGAGGCGATTGGGCAGATACGCAGTATTTT	CASSPRGDWADTQYF	NA	TRBV7-2	TRBJ2-3	NA
TGTGCCAGTAGTTTCCAGGGGAAGGAGAATTCACCCCTCCACTTT	CASSFQGKENSPLHF	NA	TRBV19	TRBJ1-6	NA
TGTGCCAGCAGCTTTTCCGGGACTAGCGGGAGATTCGCCGGGGAGCTGTTTTTT	CASSFSGTSGRFAGELFF	TRBD2	TRBV7-2	TRBJ2-2	NA
TGTGCCAGCAGCCCTAGCGGACCTAGCACAGATACGCAGTATTTT	CASSPSGPSTDTQYF	TRBD2	TRBV9	TRBJ2-3	NA
TGTGCCAGCAGCCTTTTAGACGGGAACGCTTTCTTT	CASSLLDGNAFF	NA	TRBV5-5	TRBJ1-1	NA
TGTGCCAGCAGCTTAGTTAGCGGCCCATCCTACGAGCAGTACTTC	CASSLVSGPSYEQYF	NA	TRBV7-9	TRBJ2-7	NA
TGTGCCAGCAGAGGGGACTATGGATCTCAAGAGACCCAGTACTTC	CASRGDYGSQETQYF	TRBD2	TRBV28	TRBJ2-5	NA
TGCAGTGCTAGGAGGGGGGAGACCCAGTACTTC	CSARRGETQYF	NA	TRBV20-1	TRBJ2-5	NA
TGTGCCACCTCCCTGACTAGCAGAGATGAGCAGTTCTTC	CATSLTSRDEQFF	TRBD2	TRBV28	TRBJ2-1	NA
TGTGCCAGCAGCTTATACGAGCGGGGGGGCCGACCCTCCACAGATACGCAGTATTTT	CASSLYERGGRPSTDTQYF	TRBD2	TRBV7-6	TRBJ2-3	NA
TGTGCCTCCTTGACAGGGGACCCCAACTATGGCTACACCTTC	CASLTGDPNYGYTF	TRBD1	TRBV30	TRBJ1-2	once
TGTGCCAGCAGCGTAGGTGTGAGTGGAGAGACCCAGTACTTC	CASSVGVSGETQYF	NA	TRBV9	TRBJ2-5	NA
TGTGCCAGCAGTGCAGCAGCTATCCTTCGGGACATCCGGCACGGGGAGCTGTTTTTT	CASSAAAILRDIRHGELFF	NA	TRBV6-1	TRBJ2-2	NA
TGTGCCAGCAGCCTCCAATCCCGCGGGACAGTACAAGAGACCCAGTACTTC	CASSLQSRGTVQETQYF	NA	TRBV4-2	TRBJ2-5	NA
TGTGCCAGCAGCTCTCAAACGGGGGGCTACGAGCAGTACTTC	CASSSQTGGYEQYF	TRBD2	TRBV7-2	TRBJ2-7	NA
TGTGCCAGCAGTTACGGTTTGAGTACTGAAGCTTTCTTT	CASSYGLSTEAFF	NA	TRBV6-6	TRBJ1-1	NA
TGCGCCAGCAGCTTGGGTGGAGGAGCTAACTACGAGCAGTACTTC	CASSLGGGANYEQYF	NA	TRBV5-1	TRBJ2-7	NA
TGCGCCAGCAGCTTCTCGGATCGGCGGGGGGATGAGCAGTTCTTC	CASSFSDRRGDEQFF	TRBD2	TRBV5-1	TRBJ2-1	NA
TGCGCCAGCAGCCAGGGACTAGCGGGAGTAGAGACAGATACGCAGTATTTT	CASSQGLAGVETDTQYF	TRBD2	TRBV4-3	TRBJ2-3	NA
TGTGCCAGTAGTATGACCGGGACAGGGAACTATGGCTACACCTTC	CASSMTGTGNYGYTF	TRBD1	TRBV19	TRBJ1-2	NA
TGTGCCAGCAGCTGGACAGGGAATCGCAATGAGCAGTTCTTC	CASSWTGNRNEQFF	TRBD1	TRBV5-4	TRBJ2-1	NA
TGTGCCAGCAGCGTGGACAGGGGCATGTACGAGCAGTACTTC	CASSVDRGMYEQYF	TRBD1	TRBV5-4	TRBJ2-7	NA
TGTGCCAGCAGTTACCTGGGCGGGGGGGGAGGAGATACGCAGTATTTT	CASSYLGGGGGDTQYF	TRBD2	TRBV6-6	TRBJ2-3	NA
TGTGCCAGCAAGGGGACAGGGGGTTCCTACGAGCAGTACTTC	CASKGTGGSYEQYF	TRBD1	TRBV6-1	TRBJ2-7	NA
TGCGCCAGCAGTTTCGGGGGACCCGACTTTAGCACAGATACGCAGTATTTT	CASSFGGPDFSTDTQYF	NA	TRBV10-2	TRBJ2-3	NA
TGTGCCAGCACCTTCTCGGGCACAGATACGCAGTATTTT	CASTFSGTDTQYF	NA	TRBV7-9	TRBJ2-3	NA
TGTGCCAGCAGCCATGCCCTTCTCAGGGGCTCTGGAAACACCATATATTTT	CASSHALLRGSGNTIYF	NA	TRBV7-9	TRBJ1-3	NA
TGTGCCAGCAGCCCTCCGACCCCACAGTTGACTATAAACTCTGGAAACACCATATATTTT	CASSPPTPQLTINSGNTIYF	NA	TRBV6-4	TRBJ1-3	NA
TGTGCCAGCAGCTTAGTCAGATATCAGCCCCAGCATTTT	CASSLVRYQPQHF	NA	TRBV7-8	TRBJ1-5	NA
TGTGCCATCGGTGATTCTAGGGGCCCTTCCTACAATGAGCAGTTCTTC	CAIGDSRGPSYNEQFF	NA	TRBV10-3	TRBJ2-1	NA
TGTGCCAGCAGTCCTGGACAGGGACCTTATAGCAATCAGCCCCAGCATTTT	CASSPGQGPYSNQPQHF	TRBD1	TRBV7-8	TRBJ1-5	NA
TGTGCCGTGCTGGCTAGCGGGAGTTTTGATACGCAGTATTTT	CAVLASGSFDTQYF	TRBD2	TRBV27	TRBJ2-3	NA
TGTGCCAGCAGGAAAGACAGGGGGCTTTACGAGCAGTACTTC	CASRKDRGLYEQYF	TRBD1	TRBV6-5	TRBJ2-7	NA
TGTGCCAGTAGTATCAACAGTTATCAGCCCCAGCATTTT	CASSINSYQPQHF	NA	TRBV19	TRBJ1-5	NA
TGCGCCAGCAGCCAAGAATGGGCTGGGACAGGCACAGATACGCAGTATTTT	CASSQEWAGTGTDTQYF	TRBD1	TRBV4-3	TRBJ2-3	once
TGTGCCAGCAGCTTAAGTCCGGGACAGGGGGCGAAGAATGAGCAGTTCTTC	CASSLSPGQGAKNEQFF	TRBD1	TRBV7-3	TRBJ2-1	NA
TGTGCCAGCAGCGTGTCGCTAGCGGGAGAGAAAACCTACGAGCAGTACTTC	CASSVSLAGEKTYEQYF	TRBD2	TRBV9	TRBJ2-7	NA
TGTGCCAGCAGCCAAGATCTAGGGACTACCTACGAGCAGTACTTC	CASSQDLGTTYEQYF	TRBD2	TRBV4-2	TRBJ2-7	NA
TGTGCCAGCAGCTTCGGACAGGTTGGAAACACCATATATTTT	CASSFGQVGNTIYF	TRBD1	TRBV7-2	TRBJ1-3	NA
TGTGCCAGCAGCACCCGACAGCCTGGGGAGACCCAGTACTTC	CASSTRQPGETQYF	NA	TRBV7-6	TRBJ2-5	NA
TGTGCCAGCAGCTTAGGTCCCCCACGGGAGTTCTATGGCTACACCTTC	CASSLGPPREFYGYTF	NA	TRBV7-9	TRBJ1-2	NA
TGCGCCAGCAGCCAAGATACCCGGGTACCCGAGCAGTACTTC	CASSQDTRVPEQYF	NA	TRBV4-3	TRBJ2-7	once
TGTGCCAGCAGCCAACGAGCAGGTGAAGCTTTCTTT	CASSQRAGEAFF	NA	TRBV5-6	TRBJ1-1	NA
TGTGCCAGCAGTTTTAGGTCGGCAGGGGGCATAGGGCATGGCTACACCTTC	CASSFRSAGGIGHGYTF	TRBD1	TRBV27	TRBJ1-2	NA
TGTGCCAGCAGCCCAGTTGAATCCGGGACTTACAATGAGCAGTTCTTC	CASSPVESGTYNEQFF	NA	TRBV7-6	TRBJ2-1	NA
TGTGCCAGCTCATCCCCGCGGACAGATACTACTGAAGCTTTCTTT	CASSSPRTDTTEAFF	NA	TRBV18	TRBJ1-1	NA
TGTGCCAGCAGTGGCGGGAGAGGGGGTGGGGCCAACGTCCTGACTTTC	CASSGGRGGGANVLTF	NA	TRBV2	TRBJ2-6	NA
TGCGCCAGCAGCCCACAGGGGGCGAGAGGGAACACTGAAGCTTTCTTT	CASSPQGARGNTEAFF	TRBD1	TRBV5-1	TRBJ1-1	NA
TGTGCCACCCGGGACAGATATAGCAATCAGCCCCAGCATTTT	CATRDRYSNQPQHF	TRBD1	TRBV19	TRBJ1-5	NA